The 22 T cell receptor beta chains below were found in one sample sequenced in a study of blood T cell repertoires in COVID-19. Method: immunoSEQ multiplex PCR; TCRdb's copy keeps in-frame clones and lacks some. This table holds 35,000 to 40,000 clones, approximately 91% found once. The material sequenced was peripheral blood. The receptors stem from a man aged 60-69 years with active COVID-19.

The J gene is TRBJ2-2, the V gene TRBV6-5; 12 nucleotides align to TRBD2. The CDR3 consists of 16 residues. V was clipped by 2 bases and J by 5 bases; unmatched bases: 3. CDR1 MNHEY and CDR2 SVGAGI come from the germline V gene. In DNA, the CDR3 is TGTGCCAGCAGTTACGCAGGACTAGCGGGAACCGGGGAGCTGTTTTTT. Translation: CASSYAGLAGTGELFF.

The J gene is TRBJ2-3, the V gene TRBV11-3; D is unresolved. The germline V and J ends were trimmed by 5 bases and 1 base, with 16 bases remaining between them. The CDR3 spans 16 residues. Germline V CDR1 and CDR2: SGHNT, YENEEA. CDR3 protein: CASSPPLRVCTDTQYF. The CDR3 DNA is TGTGCCAGCAGCCCGCCCCTGCGTGTCTGCACAGATACGCAGTATTTT.

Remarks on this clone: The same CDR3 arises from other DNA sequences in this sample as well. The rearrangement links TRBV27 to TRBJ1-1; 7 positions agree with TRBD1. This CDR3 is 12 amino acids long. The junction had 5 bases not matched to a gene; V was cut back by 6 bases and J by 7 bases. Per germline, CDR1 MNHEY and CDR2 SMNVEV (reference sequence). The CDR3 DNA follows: TGTGCCAGCAGGACAGGGCGAGGTGAAGCTTTCTTT. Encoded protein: CASRTGRGEAFF.

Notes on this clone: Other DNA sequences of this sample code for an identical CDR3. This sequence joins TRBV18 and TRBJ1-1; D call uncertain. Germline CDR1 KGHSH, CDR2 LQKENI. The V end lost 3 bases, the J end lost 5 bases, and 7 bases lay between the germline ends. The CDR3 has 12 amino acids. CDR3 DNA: TGTGCCAGCTCACCCCCCGGTACTGAAGCTTTCTTT. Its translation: CASSPPGTEAFF.

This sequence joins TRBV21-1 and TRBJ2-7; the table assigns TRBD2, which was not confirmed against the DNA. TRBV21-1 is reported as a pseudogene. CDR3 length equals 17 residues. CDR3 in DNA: TGTGCCAGCACTCGAATACCGACTAGCGGGCTTGCCAACGAGCAGTACTTC. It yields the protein CASTRIPTSGLANEQYF.

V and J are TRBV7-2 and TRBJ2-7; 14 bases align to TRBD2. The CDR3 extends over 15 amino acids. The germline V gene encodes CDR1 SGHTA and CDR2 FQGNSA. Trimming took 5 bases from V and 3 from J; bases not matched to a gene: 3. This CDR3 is CASSPGLAGVYEQYF. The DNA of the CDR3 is TGTGCCAGCAGCCCGGGACTAGCGGGGGTCTACGAGCAGTACTTC.

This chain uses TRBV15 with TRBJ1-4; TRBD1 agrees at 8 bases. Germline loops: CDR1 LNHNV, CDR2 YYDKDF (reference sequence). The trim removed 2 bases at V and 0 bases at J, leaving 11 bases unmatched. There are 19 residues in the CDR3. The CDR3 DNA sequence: TGTGCCACCAGCAGATCCACGCTGGGACAGGAAGCAACTAATGAAAAACTGTTTTTT. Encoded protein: CATSRSTLGQEATNEKLFF.

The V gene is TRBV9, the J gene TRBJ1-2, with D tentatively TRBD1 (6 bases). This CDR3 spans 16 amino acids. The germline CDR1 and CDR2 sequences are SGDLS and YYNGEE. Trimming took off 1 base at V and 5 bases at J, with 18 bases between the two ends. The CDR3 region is CASSVTAQGNTYGYTF. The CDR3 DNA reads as TGTGCCAGCAGCGTAACCGCCCAGGGGAACACGTATGGCTACACCTTC. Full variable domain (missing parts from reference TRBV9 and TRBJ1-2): DSGVTQTPKHLITATGQRVTLRCSPRSGDLSVYWYQQSLDQGLQFLIQYYNGEERAKGNILERFSAQQFPDLHSELNLSSLELGDSALYFCASSVTAQGNTYGYTFGSGTRLTVV.

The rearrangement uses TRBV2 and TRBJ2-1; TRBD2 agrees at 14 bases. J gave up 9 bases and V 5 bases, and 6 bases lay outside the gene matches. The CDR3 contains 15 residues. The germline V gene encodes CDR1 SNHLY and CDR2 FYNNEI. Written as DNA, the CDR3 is TGTGCCAGCAGTCTCGGGACTAGCGGGAGTACTGAGCAGTTCTTC. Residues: CASSLGTSGSTEQFF.

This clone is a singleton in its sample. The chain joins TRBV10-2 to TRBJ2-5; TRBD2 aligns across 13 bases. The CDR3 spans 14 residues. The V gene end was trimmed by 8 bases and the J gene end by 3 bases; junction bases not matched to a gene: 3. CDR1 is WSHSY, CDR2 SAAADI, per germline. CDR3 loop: CASGTSGNKETQYF. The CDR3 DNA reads TGCGCCAGCGGGACTAGCGGGAATAAAGAGACCCAGTACTTC.

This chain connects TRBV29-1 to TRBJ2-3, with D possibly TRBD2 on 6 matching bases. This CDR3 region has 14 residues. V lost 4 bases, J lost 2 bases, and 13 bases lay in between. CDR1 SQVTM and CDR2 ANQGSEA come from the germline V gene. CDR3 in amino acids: CSVGRGSPTDTQYF. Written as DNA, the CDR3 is TGCAGCGTTGGTCGGGGGTCCCCCACAGATACGCAGTATTTT.

CDR3 in DNA: TGTGCCAGCAGGGGACTAGCGGCGTACCAAGAGACCCAGTACTTC. Its protein is CASRGLAAYQETQYF. The chain couples TRBV3-1 (or the pseudogene TRBV3-2) to TRBJ2-5; 11 bases are a match to TRBD2. Germline V gene sequence: CDR1 LGHDT, CDR2 YNNKEL (reference sequence). With V trimmed by 6 bases and J by 0 bases, 3 bases remained unmatched. The CDR3 extends over 15 amino acids.

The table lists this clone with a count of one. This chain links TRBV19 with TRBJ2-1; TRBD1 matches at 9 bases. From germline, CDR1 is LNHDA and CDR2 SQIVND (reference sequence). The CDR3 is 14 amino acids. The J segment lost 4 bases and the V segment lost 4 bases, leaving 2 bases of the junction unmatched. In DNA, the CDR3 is TGTGCCAGTAGTAACGGACAGGGGTACAATGAGCAGTTCTTC. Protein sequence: CASSNGQGYNEQFF.

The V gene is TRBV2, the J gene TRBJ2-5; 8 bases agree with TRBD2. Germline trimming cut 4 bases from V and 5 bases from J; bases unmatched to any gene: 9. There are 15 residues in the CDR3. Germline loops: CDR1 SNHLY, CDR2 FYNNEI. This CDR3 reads CASSATQAGDETQYF. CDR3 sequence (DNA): TGTGCCAGCAGTGCCACTCAAGCGGGAGATGAGACCCAGTACTTC.

The CDR3 loop is CASSKVSSGRPYEQYF. CDR3 nucleotide sequence: TGTGCCAGCAGCAAAGTTTCGAGCGGGAGGCCCTACGAGCAGTACTTC. The genes are TRBV21-1 and TRBJ2-7; the D call in the table, TRBD2, was not verified against the DNA. TRBV21-1 represents a pseudogene. The CDR3 covers 16 residues.

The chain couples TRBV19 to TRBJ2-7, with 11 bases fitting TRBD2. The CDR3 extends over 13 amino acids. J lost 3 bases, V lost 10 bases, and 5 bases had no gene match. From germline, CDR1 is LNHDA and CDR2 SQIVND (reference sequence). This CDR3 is CATSGLAGYEQYF. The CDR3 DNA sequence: TGTGCCACCTCCGGACTAGCGGGCTACGAGCAGTACTTC.

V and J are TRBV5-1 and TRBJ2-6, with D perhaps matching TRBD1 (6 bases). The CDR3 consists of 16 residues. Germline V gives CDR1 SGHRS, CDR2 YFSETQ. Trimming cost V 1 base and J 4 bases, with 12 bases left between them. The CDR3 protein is CASSLRTGTGANVLTF. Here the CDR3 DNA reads TGCGCCAGCAGCTTGCGCACAGGGACCGGGGCCAACGTCCTGACTTTC.

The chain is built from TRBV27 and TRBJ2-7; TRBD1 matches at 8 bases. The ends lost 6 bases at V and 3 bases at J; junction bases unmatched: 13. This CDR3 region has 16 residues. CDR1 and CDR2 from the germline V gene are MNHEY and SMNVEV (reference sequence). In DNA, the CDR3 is TGTGCCAGCAGGGCCGGGACAGGATTGATTGGCTACGAGCAGTACTTC. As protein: CASRAGTGLIGYEQYF.

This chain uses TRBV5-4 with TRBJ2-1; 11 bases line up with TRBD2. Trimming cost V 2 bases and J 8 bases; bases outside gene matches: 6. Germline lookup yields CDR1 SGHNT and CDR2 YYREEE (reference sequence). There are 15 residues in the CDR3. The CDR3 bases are TGTGCCAGCAGCTTAGCCGGGACTAGCGGCGATGAGCAGTTCTTC. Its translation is CASSLAGTSGDEQFF.

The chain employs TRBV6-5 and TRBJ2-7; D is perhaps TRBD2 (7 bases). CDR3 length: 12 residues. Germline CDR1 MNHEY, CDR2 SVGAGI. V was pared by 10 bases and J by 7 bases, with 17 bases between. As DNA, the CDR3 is TGTGCCACCACGGGGGGCCTCTGGGAGCAGTACTTC. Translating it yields CATTGGLWEQYF.

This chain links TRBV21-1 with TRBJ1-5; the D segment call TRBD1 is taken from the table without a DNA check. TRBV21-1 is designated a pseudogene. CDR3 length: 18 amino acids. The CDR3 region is CASPKTLSRKYSNQPQHF. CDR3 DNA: TGTGCCAGCCCGAAAACTCTAAGCAGGAAGTATAGCAATCAGCCCCAGCATTTT.

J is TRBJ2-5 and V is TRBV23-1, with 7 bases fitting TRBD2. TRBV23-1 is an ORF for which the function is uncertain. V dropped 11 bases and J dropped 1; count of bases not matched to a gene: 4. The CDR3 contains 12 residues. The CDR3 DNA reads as TGCGCCGGTACGGGGGGCCAAGAGACCCAGTACTTC. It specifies CAGTGGQETQYF.